The T cell receptor beta chain described here comes from a study of response to subunit inactivated influenza vaccine. General study findings and limits: Few additional T cells are recruited per seasonal influenza vaccination, authors suggested.

A single record per CDR3 protein comes from TCRdb applying MiXCR to the RT-PCR reads. The top ten clones hold 6.5% to 8.5% of a sample with approximately 700,000 distinct CDR3 sequences, approximately 15% of them seen once. This clonotype came up many times. What it recognizes is unknown. CDR3 length: 15 residues. V lost 3 bases and J 0 bases, leaving 8 bases between the germline ends. The chain recombines TRBV12-3 or TRBV12-4 with TRBJ2-2; D gene unclear. The sequencing used PBMCs from blood, collected 14 to 15 days before vaccination. This clonotype originated in a man over 45 who received an inactivated influenza vaccine. CDR3: CASSFLGPNTGELFF. The CDR3 DNA sequence: TGTGCCAGCAGTTTTTTAGGGCCGAACACCGGGGAGCTGTTTTTT.